This T cell receptor beta chain was profiled in a study of cytomegalovirus exposure and HLA in healthy donors. Study-wide context: When 398 donors were genotyped, around 77% of them were found to fall in the Caucasian-associated ancestry cluster. General observations from the study: CMV antigen specificity was confirmed in vitro for a few CMV-associated chains.

In regard to this clone: Its antigen remains unidentified.

This CDR3 is 14 amino acids long. Looked up from germline, CDR1 is SGHDN and CDR2 is FVKESK. With 1 base removed from V and 2 bases from J, the gap between germline ends came to 6 bases. The study ran its PCR with 60 Vbeta and 13 Jbeta primers. Clones were sequenced by immunoSEQ multiplex PCR, and TCRdb holds only the in-frame ones, with some missing. The sample data list approximately 200,000 clones. Sequenced material: PBMCs. This sequence was found in a boy under 18 in good health and CMV-seronegative. The chain links TRBV14 to TRBJ1-3, with D perhaps TRBD1 (6 bases). The CDR3 nucleotides read TGTGCCAGCAGCCAAGCAGGGGCTGGAAACACCATATATTTT. It yields the protein CASSQAGAGNTIYF.